Here is one TCR beta chain with its context. This sample is drawn from a study of blood T cell repertoires in COVID-19. In the original workflow: Nucleated cell counts were estimated from reference gene primer amplification. Profiled with immunoSEQ multiplex PCR; TCRdb holds only in-frame clones, not every one. For V, J and clone size, that table is used; D and trimming come from the DNA. The sample carries some 200,000 clones, over 75% recorded once. Recruitment covered 25 or so US areas and drew participants whose ages spanned roughly 18 to 90 years. The study assigned cohorts using participant-reported clinical history. The CDR3 extends over 14 amino acids. The V end lost 5 bases, the J end lost 9 bases, and 17 bases lay between the germline ends. The germline gives CDR1 SGHTA, CDR2 FQGTGA.

This TCR was recovered from a woman aged 40 to 49 with acute COVID-19. Sequencing was carried out using PBMCs or T cells enriched from blood (not recorded which). This sequence joins TRBV7-3 and TRBJ2-1, with D tentatively TRBD1 (5 bases). CDR3 DNA: TGTGCCAGCAGCCCAACCGCAGGGTTGCTTGAGCAGTTCTTC. This codes for CASSPTAGLLEQFF.